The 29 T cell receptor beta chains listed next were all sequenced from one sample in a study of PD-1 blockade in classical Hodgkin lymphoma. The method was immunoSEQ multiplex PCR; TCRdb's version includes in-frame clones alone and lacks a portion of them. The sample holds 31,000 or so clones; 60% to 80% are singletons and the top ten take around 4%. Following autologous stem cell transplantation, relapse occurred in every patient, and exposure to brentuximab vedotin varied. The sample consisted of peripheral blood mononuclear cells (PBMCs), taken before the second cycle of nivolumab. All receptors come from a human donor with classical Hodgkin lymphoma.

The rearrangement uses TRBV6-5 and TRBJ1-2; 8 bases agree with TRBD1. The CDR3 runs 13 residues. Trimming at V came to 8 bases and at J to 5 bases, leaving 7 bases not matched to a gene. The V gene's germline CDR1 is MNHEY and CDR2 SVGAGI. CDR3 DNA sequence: TGTGCCAGCTCCGGACAGGGAAGGTATGGCTACACCTTC. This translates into CASSGQGRYGYTF.

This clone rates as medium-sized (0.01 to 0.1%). The CDR3 coding sequence is TGTGCCAGCAGCCGAGACAGCTTTAGCAATCAGCCCCAGCATTTT. This codes for CASSRDSFSNQPQHF. The V and J genes are TRBV6-5 and TRBJ1-5, with a tentative D call TRBD1 (5 bases). The CDR3 totals 15 residues. Germline values: CDR1 MNHEY, CDR2 SVGAGI. Trimming pared 6 bases from V and 0 bases from J, leaving 12 bases between.

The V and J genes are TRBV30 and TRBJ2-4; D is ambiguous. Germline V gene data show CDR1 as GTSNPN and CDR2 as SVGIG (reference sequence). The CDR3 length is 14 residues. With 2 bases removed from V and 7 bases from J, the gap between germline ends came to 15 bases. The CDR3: CAWSRGSRSNIQYF. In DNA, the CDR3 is TGTGCCTGGAGTCGCGGCTCTCGGAGCAACATTCAGTACTTC.

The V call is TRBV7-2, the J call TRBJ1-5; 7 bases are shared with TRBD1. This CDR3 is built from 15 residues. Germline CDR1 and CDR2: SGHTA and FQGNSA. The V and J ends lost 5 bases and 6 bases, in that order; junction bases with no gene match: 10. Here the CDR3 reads CASSLQTGVGQPQHF. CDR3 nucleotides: TGTGCCAGCAGCCTGCAAACAGGGGTTGGTCAGCCCCAGCATTTT.

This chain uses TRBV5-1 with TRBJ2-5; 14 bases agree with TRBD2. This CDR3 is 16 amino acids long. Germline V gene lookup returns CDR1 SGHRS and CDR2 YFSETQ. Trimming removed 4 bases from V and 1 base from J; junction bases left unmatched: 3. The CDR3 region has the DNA TGCGCCAGCAGCCAGGGACTAGCGGGGGCCCAAGAGACCCAGTACTTC. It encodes CASSQGLAGAQETQYF.

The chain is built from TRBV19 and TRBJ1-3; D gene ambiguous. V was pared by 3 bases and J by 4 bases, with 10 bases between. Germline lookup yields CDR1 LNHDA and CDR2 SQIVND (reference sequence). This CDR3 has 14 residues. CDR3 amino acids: CASSIGRLGNTIYF. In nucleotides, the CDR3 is TGTGCCAGTAGTATCGGGAGGTTGGGAAACACCATATATTTT.

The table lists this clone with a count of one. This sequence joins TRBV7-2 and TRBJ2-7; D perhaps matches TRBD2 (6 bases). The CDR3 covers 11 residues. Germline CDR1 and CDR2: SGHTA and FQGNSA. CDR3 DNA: TGTGCATTCATGGGGGGACACGAGCAGTACTTC. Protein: CAFMGGHEQYF. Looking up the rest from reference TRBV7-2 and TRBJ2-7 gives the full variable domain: GAGVSQSPSNKVTEKGKDVELRCDPISGHTALYWYRQSLGQGLEFLIYFQGNSAPDKSGLPSDRFSAERTGGSVSTLTIQRTQQEDSAVYLCAFMGGHEQYFGPGTRLTVT.

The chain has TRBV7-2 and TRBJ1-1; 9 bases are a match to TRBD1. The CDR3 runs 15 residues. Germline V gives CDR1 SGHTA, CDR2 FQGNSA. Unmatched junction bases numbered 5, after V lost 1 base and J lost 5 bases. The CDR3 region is CASSLVDRGRTEAFF. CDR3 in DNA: TGTGCCAGCAGCTTAGTGGACAGGGGAAGGACTGAAGCTTTCTTT.

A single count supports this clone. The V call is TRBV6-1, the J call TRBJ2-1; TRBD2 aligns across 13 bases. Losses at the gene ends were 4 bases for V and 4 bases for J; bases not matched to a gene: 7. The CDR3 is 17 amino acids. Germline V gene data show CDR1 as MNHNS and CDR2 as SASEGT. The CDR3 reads CASSGPGLAGSYNEQFF. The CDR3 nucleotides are TGTGCCAGCAGTGGACCGGGACTAGCGGGAAGTTACAATGAGCAGTTCTTC.

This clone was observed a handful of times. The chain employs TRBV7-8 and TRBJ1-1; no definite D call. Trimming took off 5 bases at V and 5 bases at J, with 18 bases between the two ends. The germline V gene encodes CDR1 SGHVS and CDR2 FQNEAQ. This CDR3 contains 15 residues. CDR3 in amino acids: CASSPDGRARTEAFF. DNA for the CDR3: TGTGCCAGCAGCCCCGACGGTCGGGCAAGGACTGAAGCTTTCTTT.

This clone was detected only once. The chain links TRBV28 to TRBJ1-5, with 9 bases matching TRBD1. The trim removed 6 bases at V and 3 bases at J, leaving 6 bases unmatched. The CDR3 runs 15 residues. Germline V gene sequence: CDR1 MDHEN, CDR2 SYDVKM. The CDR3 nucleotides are TGTGCCAGCAGACGGGGGACAGGGCACAATCAGCCCCAGCATTTT. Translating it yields CASRRGTGHNQPQHF.

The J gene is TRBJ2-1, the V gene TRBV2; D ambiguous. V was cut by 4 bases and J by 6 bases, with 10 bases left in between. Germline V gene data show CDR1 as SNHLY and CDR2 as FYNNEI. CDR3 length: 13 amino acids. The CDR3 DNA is TGTGCCAGCAGTGGGTGGAGCGCCAATGAGCAGTTCTTC. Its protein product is CASSGWSANEQFF.

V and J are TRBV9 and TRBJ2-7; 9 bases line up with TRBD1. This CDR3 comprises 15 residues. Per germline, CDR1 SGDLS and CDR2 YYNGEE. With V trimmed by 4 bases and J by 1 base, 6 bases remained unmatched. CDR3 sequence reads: CASSPTGGTSYEQYF. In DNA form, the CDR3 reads TGTGCCAGCAGCCCTACAGGGGGCACTTCCTACGAGCAGTACTTC.

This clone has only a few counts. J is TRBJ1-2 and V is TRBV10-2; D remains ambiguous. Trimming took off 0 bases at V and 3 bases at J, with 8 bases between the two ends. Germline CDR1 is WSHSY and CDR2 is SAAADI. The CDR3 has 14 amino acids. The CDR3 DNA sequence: TGCGCCAGCAGTGAGTCGGGGAGGGACTATGGCTACACCTTC. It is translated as CASSESGRDYGYTF.

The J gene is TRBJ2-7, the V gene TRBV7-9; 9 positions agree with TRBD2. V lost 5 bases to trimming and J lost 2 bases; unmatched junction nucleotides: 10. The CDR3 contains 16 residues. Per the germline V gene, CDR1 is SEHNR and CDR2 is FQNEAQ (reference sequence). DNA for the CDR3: TGTGCCAGCAGCCCCTTTAAGAGCGGGGGGCCCTACGAGCAGTACTTC. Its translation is CASSPFKSGGPYEQYF.

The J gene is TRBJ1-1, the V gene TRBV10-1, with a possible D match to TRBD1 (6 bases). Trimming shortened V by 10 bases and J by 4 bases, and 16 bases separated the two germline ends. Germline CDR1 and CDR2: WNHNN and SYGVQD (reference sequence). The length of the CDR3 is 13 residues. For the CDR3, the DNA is TGCGCCACCTTCCGGGGGCTGGGCACTGAAGCTTTCTTT. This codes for CATFRGLGTEAFF.

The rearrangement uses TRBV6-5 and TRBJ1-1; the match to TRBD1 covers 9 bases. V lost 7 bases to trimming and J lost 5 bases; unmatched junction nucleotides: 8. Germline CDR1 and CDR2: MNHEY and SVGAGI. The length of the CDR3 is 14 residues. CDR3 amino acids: CASTGQGIRTEAFF. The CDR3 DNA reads TGTGCCAGCACGGGACAGGGTATAAGAACTGAAGCTTTCTTT.

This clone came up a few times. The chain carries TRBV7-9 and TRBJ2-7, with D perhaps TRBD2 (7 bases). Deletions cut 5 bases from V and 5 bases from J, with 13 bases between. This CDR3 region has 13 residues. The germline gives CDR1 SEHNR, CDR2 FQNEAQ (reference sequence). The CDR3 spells CASSLLGGDEQYF. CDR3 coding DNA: TGTGCCAGCAGCCTACTAGGGGGGGACGAGCAGTACTTC.

The CDR3 nucleotides are TGCAGCGCGGGAGGGGGCCGGGGTCGGACTGAAGCTTTCTTT. It codes for CSAGGGRGRTEAFF. The chain has TRBV29-1 and TRBJ1-1; 7 bases match TRBD1. The CDR3 is 14 amino acids. V trimming: 7 bases; J trimming: 5 bases; junction bases outside the gene matches: 13. Germline V gene sequence: CDR1 SQVTM, CDR2 ANQGSEA.

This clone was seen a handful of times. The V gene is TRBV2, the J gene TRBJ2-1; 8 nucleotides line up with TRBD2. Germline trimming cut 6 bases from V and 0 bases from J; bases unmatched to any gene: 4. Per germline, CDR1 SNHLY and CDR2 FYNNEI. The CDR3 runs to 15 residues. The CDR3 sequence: CASREGLGSYNEQFF. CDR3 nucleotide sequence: TGTGCCAGCAGAGAGGGACTAGGCTCCTACAATGAGCAGTTCTTC.

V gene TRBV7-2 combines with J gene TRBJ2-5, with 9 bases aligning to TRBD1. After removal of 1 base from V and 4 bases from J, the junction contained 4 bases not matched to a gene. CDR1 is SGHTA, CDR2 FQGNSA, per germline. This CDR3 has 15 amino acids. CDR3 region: CASSLDRGRRETQYF. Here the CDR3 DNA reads TGTGCCAGCAGCTTAGACAGGGGGCGACGAGAGACCCAGTACTTC.

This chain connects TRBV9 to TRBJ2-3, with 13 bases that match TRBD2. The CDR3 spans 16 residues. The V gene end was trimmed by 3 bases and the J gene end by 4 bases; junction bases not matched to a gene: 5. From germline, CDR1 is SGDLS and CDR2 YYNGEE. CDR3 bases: TGTGCCAGCAGCGCCAGGACTAGCGGGAGTTCAGATACGCAGTATTTT. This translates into CASSARTSGSSDTQYF.

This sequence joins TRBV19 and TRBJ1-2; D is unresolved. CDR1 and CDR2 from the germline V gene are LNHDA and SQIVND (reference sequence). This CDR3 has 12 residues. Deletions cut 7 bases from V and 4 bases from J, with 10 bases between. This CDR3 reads CASTTETYGYTF. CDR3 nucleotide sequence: TGTGCCAGTACGACTGAGACCTATGGCTACACCTTC.

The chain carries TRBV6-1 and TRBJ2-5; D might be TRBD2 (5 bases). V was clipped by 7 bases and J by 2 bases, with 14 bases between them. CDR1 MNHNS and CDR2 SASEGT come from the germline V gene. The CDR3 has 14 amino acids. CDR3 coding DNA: TGTGCCAGCACCACGGGGATGCGGCAAGAGACCCAGTACTTC. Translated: CASTTGMRQETQYF.

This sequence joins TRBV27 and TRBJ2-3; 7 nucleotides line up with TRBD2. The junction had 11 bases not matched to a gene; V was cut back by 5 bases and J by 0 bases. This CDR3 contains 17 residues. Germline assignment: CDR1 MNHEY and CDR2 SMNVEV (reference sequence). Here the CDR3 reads CASSRPLSGISTDTQYF. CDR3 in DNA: TGTGCCAGCAGTCGCCCCTTAAGCGGGATAAGCACAGATACGCAGTATTTT.

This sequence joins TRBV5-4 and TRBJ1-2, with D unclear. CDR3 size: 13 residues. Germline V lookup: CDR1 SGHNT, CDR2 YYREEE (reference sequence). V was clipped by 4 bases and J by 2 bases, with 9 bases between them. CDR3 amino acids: CASSRTGNYGYTF. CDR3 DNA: TGTGCCAGCAGCCGAACGGGGAACTATGGCTACACCTTC.

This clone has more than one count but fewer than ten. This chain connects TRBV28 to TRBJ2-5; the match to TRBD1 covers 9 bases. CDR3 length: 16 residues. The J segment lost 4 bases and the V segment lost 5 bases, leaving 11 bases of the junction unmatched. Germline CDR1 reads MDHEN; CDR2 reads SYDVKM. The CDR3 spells CASSTRRVDRGETQYF. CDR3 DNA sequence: TGTGCCAGCAGTACCCGTCGGGTGGACAGGGGAGAGACCCAGTACTTC.

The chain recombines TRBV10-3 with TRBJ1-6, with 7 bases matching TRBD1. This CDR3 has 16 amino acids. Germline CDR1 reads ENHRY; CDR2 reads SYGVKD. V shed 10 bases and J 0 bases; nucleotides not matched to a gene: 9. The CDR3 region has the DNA TGTGCCACCCAGGGGGGACACAGCTCCTATAATTCACCCCTCCACTTT. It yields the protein CATQGGHSSYNSPLHF.

CDR3 region: CASSPDSGGYRPQHF. The CDR3 nucleotides are TGTGCCAGCAGTCCGGATTCAGGGGGCTATCGGCCCCAGCATTTT. This chain joins TRBV27 and TRBJ1-5; 8 bases align to TRBD1. V gave up 5 bases and J gave up 9 bases; unmatched junction bases: 12. Germline CDR1 reads MNHEY; CDR2 reads SMNVEV (reference sequence). The CDR3 runs to 15 residues.